Each of the 16 T cell receptor beta chains below was sequenced from the same sample in a study of vaccination and CD4 T cells after COVID-19. No cognate antigen is known for these TCRs. Treatment indicated: roughly 10-day PBMC culture with coronavirus spike peptide pools or control peptides (ViraFEST assay). Cultured CD4+ T cell DNA underwent sequencing with the Oncomine TCR Beta short-read assay. TCRdb ran MiXCR on the PCR reads and lists one entry per CDR3 protein. The sample contains 3,500 to 4,500 distinct CDR3 sequences, 37% of which appear only once. Sequences were derived from CD4+ T cells from blood, cultured in vitro, sampled after SARS-CoV-2 vaccination. These receptor sequences come from a human donor who had recovered from COVID-19.

This clonotype turned up a few times. The V gene is TRBV20-1, the J gene TRBJ2-2, with TRBD2 identical over 8 bases. CDR1 and CDR2 (germline): DFQATT, SNEGSKA (reference sequence). With V trimmed by 6 bases and J by 5 bases, 11 bases remained unmatched. The CDR3 runs to 15 residues. CDR3: CSAHSTGLVTGELFF. CDR3 in DNA: TGCAGTGCCCATTCCACGGGACTAGTAACCGGGGAGCTGTTTTTT.

The gene calls are TRBV4-1 and TRBJ2-5; 7 bases agree with TRBD1. Trimming at V came to 5 bases and at J to 1 base, leaving 7 bases not matched to a gene. The CDR3 length is 15 residues. CDR1 and CDR2 (germline): MGHRA, YSYEKL. CDR3 nucleotide sequence: TGCGCCAGCAGCGAAGGAGACAGGGCCCAAGAGACCCAGTACTTC. This codes for CASSEGDRAQETQYF.

The chain recombines TRBV7-2 with TRBJ2-2; D is uncertain. CDR1 is SGHTA and CDR2 is FQGNSA in the germline V gene. This CDR3 region has 16 residues. Trimming took 4 bases from V and 0 from J, leaving 12 bases between them. CDR3 sequence: CASSYAGPTNTGELFF. The CDR3 region has the DNA TGTGCCAGCAGCTACGCCGGGCCAACGAACACCGGGGAGCTGTTTTTT.

There are a few counts of this clonotype. This rearrangement joins TRBV7-9 to TRBJ2-3; 11 nucleotides match TRBD2. There are 16 residues in the CDR3. V trimming: 4 bases; J trimming: 5 bases; junction bases outside the gene matches: 8. Per the germline V gene, CDR1 is SEHNR and CDR2 is FQNEAQ (reference sequence). The CDR3 loop is CASSWLIAGGQDTQYF. The CDR3 coding sequence is TGTGCCAGCAGCTGGCTCATAGCGGGAGGGCAAGATACGCAGTATTTT.

This clonotype was found once. V gene TRBV2 combines with J gene TRBJ1-1; D gene ambiguous. The V gene's germline CDR1 is SNHLY and CDR2 FYNNEI. The CDR3 covers 13 residues. V lost 8 bases and J 1 base, leaving 11 bases between the germline ends. CDR3 sequence reads: CASGREKNTEAFF. The CDR3 nucleotides read TGTGCCAGCGGGAGGGAAAAGAACACTGAAGCTTTCTTT.

This clonotype was seen a single time. One end of the junction does not line up with germline, which may come from a read error. The V and J genes are TRBV2 and TRBJ2-7; possibly TRBD1 for D (6 bases). CDR1 is SNHLY and CDR2 is FYNNEI in the germline V gene. The CDR3 is 11 amino acids. CDR3: CASQRTAEQYF. CDR3 nucleotide sequence: TGTGCCAGCCAACGGACAGCCGAGCAATACTTC.

This chain links TRBV29-1 with TRBJ2-3, with 9 bases aligning to TRBD2. J was trimmed by 2 bases and V by 7 bases; bases with no gene match: 10. The CDR3 runs to 15 residues. Germline CDR1 reads SQVTM; CDR2 reads ANQGSEA. Here the CDR3 reads CSALGAGGPTDTQYF. CDR3 nucleotides: TGCAGCGCCCTAGGAGCGGGGGGACCCACAGATACGCAGTATTTT.

Only a few counts were recorded for this clonotype. This sequence joins TRBV24-1 and TRBJ2-1, with D unclear. Looked up from germline, CDR1 is KGHDR and CDR2 is SFDVKD. The V and J ends lost 5 bases and 10 bases respectively, with 17 bases between them. CDR3 size: 14 residues. CDR3: CATSVVGVLGEQFF. CDR3 sequence (DNA): TGTGCCACCAGTGTAGTAGGCGTACTGGGCGAGCAGTTCTTC.

By sample share, this clonotype is medium-sized. The chain employs TRBV19 and TRBJ2-6; D gene ambiguous. Germline CDR1 reads LNHDA; CDR2 reads SQIVND (reference sequence). V gave up 7 bases and J gave up 0 bases, with 16 bases separating them. The CDR3 loop spans 17 amino acids. DNA for the CDR3: TGTGCCAGTACCACATCCCGACGGAGCTCTGGGGCCAACGTCCTGACTTTC. It yields the protein CASTTSRRSSGANVLTF.

This sequence joins TRBV6-5 and TRBJ1-2, with D uncertain. Germline V gene sequence: CDR1 MNHEY, CDR2 SVGAGI. Between the trimmed V and J ends, which lost 2 bases and 7 bases, there was a span of 8 bases. CDR3 size: 12 residues. CDR3 sequence: CASSYTETGYTF. The CDR3 DNA is TGTGCCAGCAGTTACACCGAGACTGGCTACACCTTC.

The chain has TRBV24-1 and TRBJ2-2; D remains unclear. The germline V and J ends were trimmed by 5 bases and 2 bases, with 11 bases remaining between them. CDR1 KGHDR and CDR2 SFDVKD come from the germline V gene. The CDR3 consists of 15 residues. CDR3 DNA sequence: TGTGCCACCAGTGTTAGTAAATCAAACACCGGGGAGCTGTTTTTT. Its protein product is CATSVSKSNTGELFF.

This clonotype was observed a handful of times. The V gene is TRBV27, the J gene TRBJ2-5; maybe TRBD2 (5 bases). CDR1 is MNHEY and CDR2 is SMNVEV in the germline V gene (reference sequence). V lost 3 bases and J lost 5, with 13 bases in between. CDR3 length: 14 amino acids. The CDR3 DNA is TGTGCCAGCAGTTTTAGGAGGTCACAGGAGACCCAGTACTTC. Residues: CASSFRRSQETQYF.

The rearrangement links TRBV5-8 to TRBJ2-1, with 13 bases aligning to TRBD2. V lost 4 bases, J lost 6 bases, and 7 bases stayed unmatched. This CDR3 comprises 16 residues. Per the germline V gene, CDR1 is SGHTS and CDR2 is YDEGEE. CDR3 region: CASSVPLAGGANEQFF. The CDR3 bases are TGTGCCAGCAGCGTACCACTAGCGGGAGGGGCCAATGAGCAGTTCTTC. Filled out from reference TRBV5-8 and TRBJ2-1, the complete variable domain reads EAGVTQSPTHLIKTRGQQATLRCSPISGHTSVYWYQQALGLGLQFLLWYDEGEERNRGNFPPRFSGRQFPNYSSELNVNALELEDSALYLCASSVPLAGGANEQFFGPGTRLTVL.

The chain is built from TRBV10-3 and TRBJ2-2, with TRBD2 matching over 7 bases. Germline CDR1 and CDR2: ENHRY and SYGVKD. J was trimmed by 4 bases and V by 10 bases; bases with no gene match: 6. The CDR3 sequence is 13 residues long. CDR3 amino acids: CATGDYPTGELFF. The CDR3 DNA reads as TGTGCCACTGGGGACTACCCCACCGGGGAGCTGTTTTTT.

This sequence joins TRBV20-1 and TRBJ2-1, with D perhaps TRBD2 (6 bases). Deletions cut 1 base from V and 3 bases from J, with 13 bases between. Germline assignment: CDR1 DFQATT and CDR2 SNEGSKA (reference sequence). CDR3 length equals 15 residues. CDR3 sequence reads: CSARAPLRDYNEQFF. Written as DNA, the CDR3 is TGCAGTGCTAGAGCCCCCTTGCGGGACTACAATGAGCAGTTCTTC.

The rearrangement links TRBV10-1 to TRBJ2-2; tentatively, D is TRBD1 or TRBD2 (5 bases each). CDR3 length: 14 residues. Trimming stripped 2 bases from V and 8 bases from J, with 12 bases between. Germline V gene data show CDR1 as WNHNN and CDR2 as SYGVQD (reference sequence). The DNA of the CDR3 is TGCGCCAGCAGTGAGGGGGGAATAATGGGGGAGCTGTTTTTT. Amino acids: CASSEGGIMGELFF.